This record covers a single T cell receptor beta chain. Its antigen remains unknown. Sequencing relied on a cDNA template that was reverse transcribed from extracted RNA. Here immunoSEQ multiplex PCR was the method, and the copy in TCRdb shows in-frame clones only, minus some. The sample lists 140,000 or so clones, 45% to 60% occurring once. The CDR3 has 17 amino acids. Losses at the gene ends were 3 bases for V and 1 base for J; bases not matched to a gene: 7. The germline V gene has CDR1 SGHTA and CDR2 FQGNSA. A FACSAria was used to sort CD4+ and CD8+ T cells. These cells came from PBMCs. The record originates from a study of CD8+ T cells in alopecia areata. In the study overall: The tofacitinib course ran for 6 to 18 months and was followed by 6 months off drug. General study findings and limits: Scalp repertoires also include resident alphabeta T cells from normal skin.

The chain combines TRBV7-2 with TRBJ2-2, with 8 bases matching TRBD2. The clonotype comes from a human donor with alopecia areata. Sequencing was performed on CD4+ T cells sorted from blood, taken at week 0. The CDR3 spells CASSFRAGGLNTGELFF. The DNA for the CDR3 is TGTGCCAGCAGCTTCCGGGCGGGAGGACTGAACACCGGGGAGCTGTTTTTT.